The clone carrying this TCR beta chain was counted ten times or more. Its antigen is currently unknown. Arm-PCR of CDR3 regions and iRepertoire HTBI primers were the basis on which TCR beta libraries were built. TCRdb fed the multiplex PCR reads into MiXCR, producing one record per CDR3 protein. The sample has about 620,000 distinct CDR3 sequences, under 20% seen once. The sample originates from a study of regulatory T cells in long-lasting Graves disease. General observations from the study: Persistent disease preferred TRBV28, TRBJ1-2 and TRBJ2-5; new disease, TRBV20-1 and TRBJ2-1. Having only a small sample size may have limited accuracy.

There are 15 residues in the CDR3. V was shortened by 1 base and J by 5 bases, with 11 bases between the two germline ends. The time point: newly diagnosed GD, antithyroid drugs for less than 3 months. Extracted PBMC RNA gave rise to the TCR library. Approximately 8.9-milliliter peripheral blood samples went into EDTA tubes. The sample also formed part of further work on T cells in Graves' hyperthyroidism and ophthalmopathy. That source notes: Clinical symptoms, serum thyroxine and TRAb, thyroid ultrasound and orbital computed tomography together formed the diagnostic basis.

The TCR originated in a woman aged 30 to 39 with Graves disease. The sequencing here drew on peripheral blood mononuclear cells (PBMCs), taken at new diagnosis, from a patient treated with antithyroid drugs. This chain links TRBV12-3 or TRBV12-4 with TRBJ2-2, with D uncertain. The CDR3 sequence: CASSLERLGTGELFF. In nucleotides, the CDR3 is TGTGCCAGCAGTTTAGAAAGGTTGGGTACCGGGGAGCTGTTTTTT.